This T cell receptor beta chain was identified during a study of shared T cell receptors in the human thymus. This CDR3 is built from 14 residues. Trimming removed 5 bases from V and 7 bases from J, with 17 bases in between. Germline-derived CDR1 and CDR2 are SGHTA and FQGNSA. The protocol was immunoSEQ multiplex PCR, while the TCRdb copy is restricted to in-frame clones and leaves out a portion. The table includes more than 300,000 clones, 95% detected once. The receptor was derived from a human donor. V gene TRBV7-2 combines with J gene TRBJ1-2; D perhaps matches TRBD1 (6 bases). Sequences were obtained from thymocytes. This chain's CDR3 is CASSPQGLPFGYTF. CDR3 nucleotide sequence: TGTGCCAGCAGCCCACAGGGACTCCCCTTTGGCTACACCTTC.